This TCR beta chain stems from a study of blood T cell repertoires in COVID-19. As for the study in general: Material from acute and convalescent COVID-19 was sourced from the United States, Italy and Spain. T cells, B-cell-depleted T cells, or PBMCs supplied cDNA or gDNA.

In the authors' methods: Reference gene primer amplification gave nucleated cell count estimates. Clones were sequenced by immunoSEQ multiplex PCR, and TCRdb holds only the in-frame ones, with some missing. V, J and clone size were drawn from that table, and D and trimming were deduced from the DNA. This sample has around 190,000 clones; 75% to 90% occur once, and the top ten carry about 6.3%. Trimming cost V 6 bases and J 3 bases; bases outside gene matches: 4. Germline V gene data show CDR1 as SEHNR and CDR2 as FQNEAQ (reference sequence). The CDR3 consists of 15 residues. The V gene is TRBV7-9, the J gene TRBJ2-3; the match to TRBD1 covers 12 bases. The specimen sequenced was peripheral blood. The receptor's source is a man aged 55 to 70 with acute or convalescent COVID-19. Here the CDR3 reads CASRWDRGPTDTQYF. The DNA of the CDR3 is TGTGCCAGCAGATGGGACAGGGGGCCTACAGATACGCAGTATTTT.